The clone carrying this T cell receptor (delta chain) was counted only a few times. This likely stems from a read error, as it lies one base from a far larger clone. This sample includes further DNA sequences coding for the same CDR3. TCRdb made new clone calls on the RT-PCR reads using CATT. The table lists fewer than 2,000 delta-chain clones, 2% to 2.5% of them singletons. The sample is drawn from a study of gamma-delta T cells after stem cell transplantation. The receptor was derived from a human donor. It is not recorded whose cells these are; they may come from a transplant donor. The sequenced material came from gamma-delta T cells.

DNA of the CDR3: TGTGCCTGTGACACGGTAGGAGACTCCTCTGATAAACTCATCTTT. It yields the protein CACDTVGDSSDKLIF. The V call is TRDV2, the J call TRDJ1; unclear D gene. Germline CDR1 is GEAIGNYY and CDR2 is EKD. CDR3 length: 15 amino acids. Trimming pared 1 base from V and 5 bases from J, leaving 16 bases between.